What follows are 25 T cell receptor beta chains derived from one specimen sequenced in a study of OX40 agonist ivuxolimab in advanced cancers. Measured with immunoSEQ multiplex PCR; TCRdb has only the in-frame clones, and not every one. The repertoire includes fewer than 200,000 clones, around 94% of them detected once, and under 0.4% sits in the top ten. This material consisted of CD4+ or CD8+ T cells sorted from blood, taken in a trial of the OX40 agonist ivuxolimab. Every receptor here comes from an adult with an advanced solid tumor such as melanoma, head and neck, liver or kidney cancer.

J is TRBJ1-2 and V is TRBV6-1, with D unresolved. Trimming removed 8 bases from V and 2 bases from J, with 6 bases in between. This CDR3 comprises 11 residues. Germline CDR1 is MNHNS and CDR2 is SASEGT. The CDR3 DNA follows: TGTGCCAGCGACAAGAACTATGGCTACACCTTC. As protein: CASDKNYGYTF.

The CDR3 reads CASSLAGDPITQYF. The DNA for the CDR3 is TGCGCCAGCAGCTTGGCCGGGGACCCGATAACGCAGTATTTT. This chain uses TRBV5-1 with TRBJ2-3; possibly TRBD1 or TRBD2 for D (5 bases each). V shed 0 bases and J shed 9 bases, with 14 bases lying between them. This CDR3 is 14 amino acids long. Germline CDR1 is SGHRS and CDR2 is YFSETQ.

This clone was seen once. V is TRBV7-9 and J is TRBJ1-2; the D gene is possibly TRBD1 (5 bases). V was pared by 10 bases and J by 0 bases, with 9 bases between. Looked up from germline, CDR1 is SEHNR and CDR2 is FQNEAQ (reference sequence). The CDR3 sequence is 12 residues long. CDR3 sequence reads: CATMTANYGYTF. DNA for the CDR3: TGTGCCACCATGACAGCTAACTATGGCTACACCTTC.

The genes are TRBV27 and TRBJ1-1; TRBD1 matches 11 bases. The germline V gene encodes CDR1 MNHEY and CDR2 SMNVEV (reference sequence). The trim removed 5 bases at V and 4 bases at J, leaving 3 bases unmatched. The CDR3 runs to 14 residues. The CDR3 bases are TGTGCCAGCAGTCTAGGGACAGGGGGCACTGAAGCTTTCTTT. Residues: CASSLGTGGTEAFF.

The chain carries TRBV5-1 and TRBJ2-7; the D is unclear. The CDR3 contains 12 residues. CDR1 and CDR2 from the germline V gene are SGHRS and YFSETQ. Trimming stripped 4 bases from V and 2 bases from J, with 7 bases between. The CDR3 DNA is TGCGCCAGCAGCATGGGTCCCTACGAGCAGTACTTC. Protein sequence: CASSMGPYEQYF.

The chain uses TRBV29-1 and TRBJ1-1, with 7 bases lining up with TRBD1. With 5 bases clipped from V and 0 bases from J, the junction kept 3 bases outside the gene matches. Germline V lookup: CDR1 SQVTM, CDR2 ANQGSEA. This CDR3 comprises 13 residues. CDR3 sequence (DNA): TGCAGCGTTCGGGGACAGATGAACACTGAAGCTTTCTTT. It codes for CSVRGQMNTEAFF.

This clone was detected once. J is TRBJ1-5 and V is TRBV27, with 8 positions matching TRBD1. The CDR3 runs to 15 residues. Per the germline V gene, CDR1 is MNHEY and CDR2 is SMNVEV (reference sequence). The V segment lost 4 bases and the J segment 11 bases; nucleotides outside the gene matches: 13. The CDR3 bases are TGTGCCAGCAGTTCCTCCGGGACAGGCGAGGGGTCCCAGCATTTT. This encodes CASSSSGTGEGSQHF.

The rearrangement joins TRBV5-1 to TRBJ2-3; D could derive from TRBD1 or TRBD2 (5 bases each). Trimming took off 0 bases at V and 2 bases at J, with 13 bases between the two ends. The CDR3 consists of 16 residues. Germline V gene lookup returns CDR1 SGHRS and CDR2 YFSETQ. The CDR3 sequence is CASSLEGRGNTDTQYF. As DNA, the CDR3 is TGCGCCAGCAGCTTGGAGGGGCGAGGGAACACAGATACGCAGTATTTT.

V and J are TRBV28 and TRBJ1-1; D is possibly TRBD1 (6 bases). This CDR3 spans 14 amino acids. Germline CDR1 reads MDHEN; CDR2 reads SYDVKM. V was clipped by 7 bases and J by 1 base, with 13 bases between them. The CDR3 DNA reads TGTGCCAGCATCCACAGGGTGAGGAACACTGAAGCTTTCTTT. This gives the protein CASIHRVRNTEAFF.

The rearrangement uses TRBV7-2 and TRBJ1-1, with TRBD1 matching 7 bases. Germline CDR1 SGHTA, CDR2 FQGNSA. The junction had 6 bases not matched to a gene; V was cut back by 1 base and J by 4 bases. The CDR3 runs 15 residues. The CDR3 spells CASSLVGTEVTEAFF. In DNA, the CDR3 is TGTGCCAGCAGCTTAGTCGGGACAGAGGTCACTGAAGCTTTCTTT.

This rearrangement joins TRBV6-1 to TRBJ1-5; maybe TRBD1 (6 bases). There are 16 residues in the CDR3. Trimming shortened V by 4 bases and J by 4 bases, and 17 bases separated the two germline ends. CDR1 and CDR2 (germline): MNHNS, SASEGT. The CDR3: CASSAGTLGGNQPQHF. CDR3 coding DNA: TGTGCCAGCAGTGCCGGGACACTTGGAGGGAATCAGCCCCAGCATTTT.

The gene calls are TRBV30 and TRBJ1-2, with no clear D. The CDR3 consists of 12 residues. V shed 5 bases and J shed 3 bases, with 10 bases lying between them. The germline V gene encodes CDR1 GTSNPN and CDR2 SVGIG (reference sequence). The CDR3 sequence: CAWLAQDYGYTF. The DNA for the CDR3 is TGTGCCTGGCTCGCTCAGGACTATGGCTACACCTTC.

The genes are TRBV29-1 and TRBJ1-4; D not resolved. V was shortened by 4 bases and J by 0 bases, with 9 bases between the two germline ends. The CDR3 loop spans 14 amino acids. Germline V gene lookup returns CDR1 SQVTM and CDR2 ANQGSEA. The CDR3 DNA is TGCAGCGTTGCTGATCGTGCAACTAATGAAAAACTGTTTTTT. Translating gives CSVADRATNEKLFF.

The genes are TRBV6-5 and TRBJ2-7; TRBD2 might be the D (7 bases). CDR1 is MNHEY and CDR2 is SVGAGI in the germline V gene. The CDR3 is 15 residues long. The V end was cut by 0 bases, the J end by 2 bases, with 11 bases between. CDR3 sequence: CASSYSVGGAYEQYF. CDR3 nucleotides: TGTGCCAGCAGTTACTCGGTAGGGGGGGCCTACGAGCAGTACTTC.

V is TRBV19 and J is TRBJ2-7, with 12 nucleotides matching TRBD2. There are 13 residues in the CDR3. Germline V gene sequence: CDR1 LNHDA, CDR2 SQIVND (reference sequence). V shed 10 bases, J shed 2 bases, and the junction held 3 bases outside the gene matches. The CDR3 loop is CATRTSGTYEQYF. The DNA for the CDR3 is TGTGCCACTAGGACTAGCGGGACCTACGAGCAGTACTTC.

The rearrangement links TRBV30 to TRBJ2-7; TRBD1 agrees at 7 bases. J lost 2 bases, V lost 7 bases, and 8 bases had no gene match. This CDR3 region has 13 residues. The germline V gene encodes CDR1 GTSNPN and CDR2 SVGIG (reference sequence). CDR3 nucleotide sequence: TGTGCCTCAGTACGGACAGGTCCCTACGAGCAGTACTTC. It yields the protein CASVRTGPYEQYF.

This clone came up once. The chain has TRBV11-3 and TRBJ2-3; 16 bases align to TRBD2. Germline loops: CDR1 SGHNT, CDR2 YENEEA. This CDR3 is built from 18 residues. The V and J ends lost 5 bases and 0 bases, in that order; junction bases with no gene match: 5. The CDR3: CASSTGLAGGPSTDTQYF. DNA for the CDR3: TGTGCCAGCAGCACGGGACTAGCGGGGGGGCCGAGCACAGATACGCAGTATTTT.

This clone was counted a single time. The rearrangement links TRBV7-2 to TRBJ2-5; D unresolved. This CDR3 spans 14 amino acids. Germline V gene data show CDR1 as SGHTA and CDR2 as FQGNSA. V gave up 5 bases and J gave up 5 bases, with 15 bases separating them. The CDR3 bases are TGTGCCAGCAGCCGAATTTGGGCCGGGGAGACCCAGTACTTC. Protein product: CASSRIWAGETQYF.

The chain is built from TRBV10-3 and TRBJ1-2; TRBD1 matches 7 bases. V gave up 2 bases and J gave up 6 bases; unmatched junction bases: 15. The CDR3 is 17 amino acids. Germline-derived CDR1 and CDR2 are ENHRY and SYGVKD. The CDR3 DNA reads TGTGCCATCAGTGAGCCCCGGGGTAGGCAAGGGGGCCATGGCTACACCTTC. Translation gives CAISEPRGRQGGHGYTF.

CDR3 sequence reads: CASSYEDLNEQFF. DNA for the CDR3: TGTGCCAGCAGTTACGAGGACTTGAATGAGCAGTTCTTC. The V gene is TRBV6-5, the J gene TRBJ2-1; a possible D gene is TRBD2 (5 bases). Germline CDR1 is MNHEY and CDR2 is SVGAGI. V lost 2 bases, J lost 7 bases, and 9 bases lay in between. This CDR3 comprises 13 residues.

The table lists this clone with a count of one. The chain combines TRBV30 with TRBJ2-3; D remains unclear. The CDR3 extends over 13 amino acids. V shed 5 bases and J shed 2 bases, with 11 bases lying between them. CDR1 GTSNPN and CDR2 SVGIG come from the germline V gene (reference sequence). The CDR3 region has the DNA TGTGCCTGGGGAAGGCCCATCACAGATACGCAGTATTTT. As protein: CAWGRPITDTQYF.

Only one count was recorded for this clone. The gene calls are TRBV9 and TRBJ1-3; TRBD1 might be the D (6 bases). The V end was cut by 4 bases, the J end by 2 bases, with 19 bases between. This CDR3 has 17 residues. Germline CDR1 reads SGDLS; CDR2 reads YYNGEE. CDR3 sequence (DNA): TGTGCCAGCAGCCCCCCTGGGGGCAGGGCACCTGGAAACACCATATATTTT. It codes for CASSPPGGRAPGNTIYF.

This clone has only one observation. This chain links TRBV18 with TRBJ1-2; possible D gene TRBD1, 5 bases. Per germline, CDR1 KGHSH and CDR2 LQKENI. Trimming shortened V by 0 bases and J by 7 bases, and 12 bases separated the two germline ends. The CDR3 length is 14 residues. The CDR3 loop reads CASSPPWQRGGYTF. In DNA, the CDR3 is TGTGCCAGCTCACCACCGTGGCAAAGGGGTGGCTACACCTTC.

This clone appeared once. The chain employs TRBV5-1 and TRBJ2-1; D perhaps matches TRBD2 (6 bases). Germline values: CDR1 SGHRS, CDR2 YFSETQ. Trimming left V 4 bases short and J 1 base short, with 12 bases between. The CDR3 consists of 15 residues. CDR3 sequence (DNA): TGCGCCAGCAGCCTGGGACTGGGGTCCTACAATGAGCAGTTCTTC. Amino acid sequence: CASSLGLGSYNEQFF.

The chain joins TRBV28 to TRBJ1-1, with D hard to call. Germline CDR1 reads MDHEN; CDR2 reads SYDVKM. The CDR3 runs to 11 residues. V was pared by 3 bases and J by 9 bases, with 8 bases between. The CDR3 region is CASSFRRKAFF. In DNA form, the CDR3 reads TGTGCCAGCAGTTTCAGGAGAAAAGCTTTCTTT.